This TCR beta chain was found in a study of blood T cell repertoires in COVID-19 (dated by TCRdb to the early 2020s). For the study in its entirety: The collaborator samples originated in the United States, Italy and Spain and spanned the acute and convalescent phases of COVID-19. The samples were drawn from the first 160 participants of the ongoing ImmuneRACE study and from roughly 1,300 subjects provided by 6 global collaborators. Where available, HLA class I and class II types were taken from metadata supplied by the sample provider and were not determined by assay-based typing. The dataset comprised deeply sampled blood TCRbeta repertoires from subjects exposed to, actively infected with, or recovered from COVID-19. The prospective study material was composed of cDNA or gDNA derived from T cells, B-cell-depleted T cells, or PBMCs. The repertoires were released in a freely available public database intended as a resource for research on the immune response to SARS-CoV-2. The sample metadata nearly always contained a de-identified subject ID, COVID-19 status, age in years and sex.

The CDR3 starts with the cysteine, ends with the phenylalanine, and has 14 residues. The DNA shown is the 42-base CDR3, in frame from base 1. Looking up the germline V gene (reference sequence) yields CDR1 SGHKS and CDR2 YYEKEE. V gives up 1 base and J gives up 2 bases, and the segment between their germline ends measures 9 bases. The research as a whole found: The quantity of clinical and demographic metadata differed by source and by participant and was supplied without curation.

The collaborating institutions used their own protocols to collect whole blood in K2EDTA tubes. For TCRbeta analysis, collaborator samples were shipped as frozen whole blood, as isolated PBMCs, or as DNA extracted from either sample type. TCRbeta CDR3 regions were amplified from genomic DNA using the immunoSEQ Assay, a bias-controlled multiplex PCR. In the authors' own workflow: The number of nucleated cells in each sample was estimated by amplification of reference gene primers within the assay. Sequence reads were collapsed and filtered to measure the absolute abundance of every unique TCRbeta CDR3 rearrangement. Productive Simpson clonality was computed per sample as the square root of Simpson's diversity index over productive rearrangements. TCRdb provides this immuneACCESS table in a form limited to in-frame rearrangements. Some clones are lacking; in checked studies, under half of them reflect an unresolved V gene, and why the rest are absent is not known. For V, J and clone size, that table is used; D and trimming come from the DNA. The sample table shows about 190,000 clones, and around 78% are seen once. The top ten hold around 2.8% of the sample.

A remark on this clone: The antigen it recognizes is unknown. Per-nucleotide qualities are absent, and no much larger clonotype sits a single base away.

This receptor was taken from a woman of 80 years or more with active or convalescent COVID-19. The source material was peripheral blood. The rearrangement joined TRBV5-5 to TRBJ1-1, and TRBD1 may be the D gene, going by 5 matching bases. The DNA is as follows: TGTGCCAGCAGCTTGTGGGGCTCAAACACTGAAGCTTTCTTT. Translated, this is CASSLWGSNTEAFF.